These 11 T cell receptor beta chains share one sample of origin, sequenced in a study of prognosis after radiotherapy for stage I lung cancer. The genomic DNA TCR beta CDR3 region underwent two rounds of multiplex PCR. First-round PCR used primers specific to each TRBV and TRBJ gene. From the multiplex PCR reads, TCRdb called clonotypes with MiXCR, one entry per CDR3 protein. The sample holds fewer than 25,000 distinct CDR3 sequences; about 46% are singletons and the top ten take approximately 29%. The material sequenced was PBMCs, taken before or after stereotactic body radiation therapy (not recorded which). These receptors came from a donor aged 50 or older with non-small cell lung cancer.

The chain couples TRBV19 to TRBJ2-2; D is ambiguous. The CDR3 has 15 residues. Germline V CDR1 and CDR2: LNHDA, SQIVND (reference sequence). V lost 1 base and J lost 4, with 10 bases in between. The CDR3 is CASSIVIASTGELFF. CDR3 DNA: TGTGCCAGTAGTATAGTAATAGCCTCCACCGGGGAGCTGTTTTTT.

This clonotype has a count of ten or more. This chain links TRBV15 with TRBJ2-7, with TRBD2 identical over 7 bases. The germline V gene encodes CDR1 LNHNV and CDR2 YYDKDF (reference sequence). J gave up 1 base and V 0 bases, and 15 bases lay outside the gene matches. This CDR3 contains 19 residues. CDR3 nucleotide sequence: TGTGCCACCAGCAGAGATCGTGGGAGTTTTGTTAGCGGGTCCTACGAGCAGTACTTC. Protein sequence: CATSRDRGSFVSGSYEQYF. The full variable domain, completed using reference TRBV15 and TRBJ2-7, is DAMVIQNPRYQVTQFGKPVTLSCSQTLNHNVMYWYQQKSSQAPKLLFHYYDKDFNNEADTPDNFQSRRPNTSFCFLDIRSPGLGDTAMYLCATSRDRGSFVSGSYEQYFGPGTRLTVT.

Note on this clonotype: One end of the junction is discordant with germline, which a read error may explain. The V call is TRBV5-1, the J call TRBJ2-2, with 8 bases matching TRBD2. CDR1 SGHRS and CDR2 YFSETQ come from the germline V gene. CDR3 size: 15 residues. CDR3 region: CDSSLTGTSTGELFF. The CDR3 DNA reads TGCGACAGCAGCTTAACCGGGACTAGTACCGGGGAGCTGTTTTTT.

This clonotype was seen many times. CDR3 amino acids: CASSLAGGQPQHF. The CDR3, as DNA: TGCGCCAGCAGCCTAGCAGGGGGGCAGCCCCAGCATTTT. The chain employs TRBV5-1 and TRBJ1-5; the match to TRBD1 covers 7 bases. CDR3 length: 13 residues. Trimming cost V 4 bases and J 7 bases; bases outside gene matches: 5. Germline-derived CDR1 and CDR2 are SGHRS and YFSETQ. Complete variable domain (other parts from reference TRBV5-1 and TRBJ1-5): KAGVTQTPRYLIKTRGQQVTLSCSPISGHRSVSWYQQTPGQGLQFLFEYFSETQRNKGNFPGRFSGRQFSNSRSEMNVSTLELGDSALYLCASSLAGGQPQHFGDGTRLSIL.

This clonotype was counted ten times or more. The genes are TRBV20-1 and TRBJ2-5; 7 bases align to TRBD2. The germline gives CDR1 DFQATT, CDR2 SNEGSKA (reference sequence). The ends lost 5 bases at V and 2 bases at J; junction bases unmatched: 8. The CDR3 is 14 amino acids. CDR3 bases: TGCAGTGCTCCTAATCTAGCGGTTCAAGAGACCCAGTACTTC. Translating it yields CSAPNLAVQETQYF.

Details on this clonotype: A far larger clone is off by one base, so a read error is likely. J is TRBJ2-1 and V is TRBV6-4, with D perhaps TRBD1 or TRBD2 (5 bases each). The V gene's germline CDR1 is MRHNA and CDR2 SNTAGT. This CDR3 region has 16 residues. Trimming took off 6 bases at V and 8 bases at J, with 23 bases between the two ends. This CDR3 reads CASSLEGSQHRDEQFF. The DNA of the CDR3 is TGTGCCAGCAGCTTAGAGGGGTCGCAACATCGGGATGAGCAGTTCTTC.

There are many counts of this clonotype. CDR3 DNA sequence: TGCAGCGTTCCGAGGGACCAACTCGTCAATGAGCAGTTCTTC. Translated, it gives CSVPRDQLVNEQFF. The rearrangement joins TRBV29-1 to TRBJ2-1; D may correspond to TRBD1 or TRBD2 (5 bases each). This CDR3 region has 14 residues. Per germline, CDR1 SQVTM and CDR2 ANQGSEA. V dropped 5 bases and J dropped 6 bases, with 17 bases sitting between them.

This clonotype has ten or more counts. The chain recombines TRBV7-6 with TRBJ2-7, with D unclear. This CDR3 is 14 amino acids long. Trimming shortened V by 2 bases and J by 0 bases, and 8 bases separated the two germline ends. CDR1 is SGHVS, CDR2 FNYEAQ, per germline. The CDR3 sequence is CASSLNQNSYEQYF. The DNA for the CDR3 is TGTGCCAGCAGCTTAAACCAGAACTCCTACGAGCAGTACTTC.

This clonotype has a count of ten or more. The chain employs TRBV2 and TRBJ1-3; D unresolved. Trimming removed 5 bases from V and 0 bases from J, with 11 bases in between. The CDR3 loop spans 15 amino acids. The germline V gene has CDR1 SNHLY and CDR2 FYNNEI. The CDR3 region has the DNA TGTGCCAGCAGTCCGGCAGGCCTCTCTGGAAACACCATATATTTT. It is translated as CASSPAGLSGNTIYF.

The rearrangement uses TRBV5-1 and TRBJ2-3, with D possibly matching TRBD2 (5 bases). The CDR3 is made up of 15 amino acids. V dropped 2 bases and J dropped 8 bases, with 18 bases sitting between them. The germline V gene has CDR1 SGHRS and CDR2 YFSETQ. The CDR3 protein is CASSFGAVDSTTQYF. DNA of the CDR3: TGCGCCAGCAGCTTCGGAGCGGTGGATTCTACTACGCAGTATTTT.

Remarks on this clonotype: A read error is possible here, since a much larger clone lies one base away. The chain couples TRBV6-1 to TRBJ2-5; TRBD2 matches 9 bases. The CDR3 consists of 15 residues. Germline V gene lookup returns CDR1 MNHNS and CDR2 SASEGT. Trimming cost V 5 bases and J 1 base; bases outside gene matches: 5. The CDR3 DNA reads TGTGCCAGCAGTAATGGACTAGCGATCCAAGAGACCCAGTACTTC. As protein: CASSNGLAIQETQYF.